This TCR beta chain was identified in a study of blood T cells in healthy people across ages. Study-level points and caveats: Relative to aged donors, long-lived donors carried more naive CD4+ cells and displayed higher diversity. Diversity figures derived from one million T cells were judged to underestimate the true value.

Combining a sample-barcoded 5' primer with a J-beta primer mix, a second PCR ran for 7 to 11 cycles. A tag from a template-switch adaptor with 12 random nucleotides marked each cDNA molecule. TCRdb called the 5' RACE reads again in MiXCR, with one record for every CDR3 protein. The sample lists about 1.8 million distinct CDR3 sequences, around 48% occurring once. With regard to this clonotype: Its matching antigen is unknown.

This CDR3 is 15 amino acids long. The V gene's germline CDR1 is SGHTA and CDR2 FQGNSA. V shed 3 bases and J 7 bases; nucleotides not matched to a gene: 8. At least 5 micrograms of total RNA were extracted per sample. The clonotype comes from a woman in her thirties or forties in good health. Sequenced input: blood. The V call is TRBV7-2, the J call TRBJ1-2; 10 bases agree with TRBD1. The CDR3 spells CASSLHPGQGFGYTF. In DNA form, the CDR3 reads TGTGCCAGCAGCTTGCATCCGGGACAGGGGTTTGGCTACACCTTC.